Below, 23 T cell receptor beta chains from the same sample are listed, as sequenced in a study of control samples from healthy donors and cancer patients. The assay was immunoSEQ multiplex PCR, and TCRdb's table has in-frame clones only and misses some. There are roughly 81,000 clones in the sample; roughly 82% occur only once, and around a tenth lies in the top ten. Sequencing used PBMCs. The receptor set was obtained from a man aged 60 to 75 with head and neck cancer.

V and J are TRBV9 and TRBJ2-7; the match to TRBD1 covers 8 bases. With V trimmed by 3 bases and J by 2 bases, 10 bases remained unmatched. Germline V gene sequence: CDR1 SGDLS, CDR2 YYNGEE. The CDR3 totals 16 residues. The CDR3 DNA reads as TGTGCCAGCAGCGGCCGCCCCGACAGGGGACCCTACGAGCAGTACTTC. Translating it yields CASSGRPDRGPYEQYF.

This chain joins TRBV27 and TRBJ2-1, with 7 bases lining up with TRBD2. The germline gives CDR1 MNHEY, CDR2 SMNVEV (reference sequence). The CDR3 is 14 amino acids. V lost 7 bases to trimming and J lost 6 bases; unmatched junction nucleotides: 9. CDR3 sequence reads: CASTPRTSVNEQFF. CDR3 DNA: TGTGCCAGCACACCTCGTACTAGCGTCAATGAGCAGTTCTTC.

The J gene is TRBJ1-2, the V gene TRBV7-2; possible D gene TRBD1, 5 bases. Trimming left V 1 base short and J 4 bases short, with 13 bases between. Germline CDR1 and CDR2: SGHTA and FQGNSA. This CDR3 spans 15 amino acids. The CDR3 nucleotides read TGTGCCAGCAGCTTAGTATTGCAGGGAGGCTATGGCTACACCTTC. Residues: CASSLVLQGGYGYTF.

The genes are TRBV19 and TRBJ2-7, with D hard to call. Germline V gene lookup returns CDR1 LNHDA and CDR2 SQIVND (reference sequence). The V and J ends lost 3 bases and 0 bases respectively, with 12 bases between them. This CDR3 spans 15 amino acids. The CDR3 DNA reads TGTGCCAGTAGTATGATCCAGTCTAGCTCCTACGAGCAGTACTTC. Translation gives CASSMIQSSSYEQYF.

This clone was counted a few times. The chain is built from TRBV3-1 (or the pseudogene TRBV3-2) and TRBJ1-1; D unresolved. Per germline, CDR1 LGHDT and CDR2 YNNKEL (reference sequence). The germline V and J ends were trimmed by 6 bases and 4 bases, with 9 bases remaining between them. CDR3 length equals 12 residues. The CDR3 spells CASSLGRTEAFF. Written as DNA, the CDR3 is TGTGCCAGCAGTCTCGGCCGCACTGAAGCTTTCTTT.

The J gene is TRBJ1-3, the V gene TRBV5-6; 7 positions agree with TRBD1. The CDR3 covers 15 residues. The ends lost 2 bases at V and 2 bases at J; junction bases unmatched: 4. CDR1 and CDR2 from the germline V gene are SGHDT and YYEEEE. Here the CDR3 reads CASSFFDRAGNTIYF. The CDR3 bases are TGTGCCAGCAGCTTTTTTGACAGGGCTGGAAACACCATATATTTT.

This clone was observed once. The chain combines TRBV4-2 with TRBJ2-1; the D gene is possibly TRBD1 (5 bases). V gave up 3 bases and J gave up 0 bases, with 12 bases separating them. Germline V lookup: CDR1 LGHNA, CDR2 YNFKEQ. The length of the CDR3 is 16 residues. The CDR3 DNA is TGTGCCAGCAGCCACTCCTGGGGCGGCTCCTACAATGAGCAGTTCTTC. Its protein is CASSHSWGGSYNEQFF.

This clone was observed a handful of times. V is TRBV29-1 and J is TRBJ1-1, with D hard to call. Per the germline V gene, CDR1 is SQVTM and CDR2 is ANQGSEA. The CDR3 length is 8 residues. The V end lost 6 bases, the J end lost 8 bases, and 4 bases lay between the germline ends. The chain's CDR3 is CSVGEAFF. As DNA, the CDR3 is TGCAGCGTCGGAGAAGCTTTCTTT.

The V and J genes are TRBV28 and TRBJ1-5; unclear D gene. This CDR3 comprises 12 residues. Germline V gene data show CDR1 as MDHEN and CDR2 as SYDVKM. V was trimmed by 2 bases and J by 4 bases, leaving 3 bases between them. The CDR3 DNA follows: TGTGCCAGCAGTTTAACGAATCAGCCCCAGCATTTT. Translation: CASSLTNQPQHF. The full variable domain, with the rest looked up from reference TRBV28 and TRBJ1-5, is DVKVTQSSRYLVKRTGEKVFLECVQDMDHENMFWYRQDPGLGLRLIYFSYDVKMKEKGDIPEGYSVSREKKERFSLILESASTNQTSMYLCASSLTNQPQHFGDGTRLSIL.

This clone was detected only once. The rearrangement links TRBV4-1 to TRBJ2-7, with 8 nucleotides matching TRBD2. CDR1 and CDR2 (germline): MGHRA, YSYEKL. The CDR3 is 15 amino acids. With V trimmed by 1 base and J by 9 bases, 11 bases remained unmatched. In DNA form, the CDR3 reads TGCGCCAGCAGCCAAGGACTAGCGCTTTCATCCGTGCAGTACTTC. Translated: CASSQGLALSSVQYF.

The V gene is TRBV20-1, the J gene TRBJ2-3, with 7 bases aligning to TRBD1. The CDR3 is made up of 13 amino acids. The junction had 5 bases not matched to a gene; V was cut back by 4 bases and J by 4 bases. Germline CDR1 and CDR2: DFQATT and SNEGSKA (reference sequence). CDR3 residues: CSATDRAPDTQYF. The CDR3 DNA reads TGCAGTGCTACTGACAGGGCCCCAGATACGCAGTATTTT.

This clone has a single count. The chain has TRBV7-9 and TRBJ2-3; 8 bases are a match to TRBD2. CDR3 length: 13 residues. CDR1 is SEHNR and CDR2 is FQNEAQ in the germline V gene (reference sequence). V was pared by 5 bases and J by 4 bases, with 2 bases of the junction left unmatched. Written as DNA, the CDR3 is TGTGCCAGCAGCCAGACTAGCGCAGATACGCAGTATTTT. Its translation is CASSQTSADTQYF.

As to this clone: Within the sample, other DNA sequences also encode this same CDR3. J is TRBJ2-1 and V is TRBV7-2; 10 bases map to TRBD1. With 1 base clipped from V and 4 bases from J, the junction kept 7 bases outside the gene matches. The CDR3 extends over 17 amino acids. Germline V gene lookup returns CDR1 SGHTA and CDR2 FQGNSA. The CDR3 coding sequence is TGTGCCAGCAGCTTAGGGGGCCGGACAGGGGGGTACAATGAGCAGTTCTTC. Protein: CASSLGGRTGGYNEQFF. Complete variable domain (other parts from reference TRBV7-2 and TRBJ2-1): GAGVSQSPSNKVTEKGKDVELRCDPISGHTALYWYRQSLGQGLEFLIYFQGNSAPDKSGLPSDRFSAERTGGSVSTLTIQRTQQEDSAVYLCASSLGGRTGGYNEQFFGPGTRLTVL.

This chain joins TRBV11-2 and TRBJ2-7, with D tentatively TRBD1 (5 bases). There are 14 residues in the CDR3. The V gene's germline CDR1 is SGHAT and CDR2 FQNNGV. Trimming took off 5 bases at V and 2 bases at J, with 13 bases between the two ends. CDR3 sequence reads: CASSDRQKTYEQYF. The CDR3 coding sequence is TGTGCCAGCAGCGATAGACAGAAGACCTACGAGCAGTACTTC.

In this sample, this clone turned up once. V usage is TRBV6-5 and J usage is TRBJ1-1; no reliable D call. CDR1 and CDR2 from the germline V gene are MNHEY and SVGAGI. This CDR3 contains 12 residues. V lost 4 bases and J lost 7, with 10 bases in between. This chain's CDR3 is CASSFRPVEAFF. The CDR3 DNA sequence: TGTGCCAGCAGTTTTAGGCCGGTTGAAGCTTTCTTT.

V is TRBV5-6 and J is TRBJ2-5; no clear D gene. The CDR3 is made up of 14 amino acids. Between the trimmed V and J ends, which lost 2 bases and 4 bases, there was a span of 12 bases. Germline CDR1 reads SGHDT; CDR2 reads YYEEEE. The CDR3 nucleotides are TGTGCCAGCAGCTTCTACTCGAACTCAGAGACCCAGTACTTC. Translating gives CASSFYSNSETQYF.

This clone has a handful of counts. V and J are TRBV19 and TRBJ1-5; the D is unclear. V was trimmed by 7 bases and J by 0 bases, leaving 10 bases between them. This CDR3 is built from 14 residues. Germline CDR1 is LNHDA and CDR2 is SQIVND (reference sequence). CDR3 loop: CASKRQYSNQPQHF. CDR3 DNA: TGTGCCAGTAAGCGGCAGTATAGCAATCAGCCCCAGCATTTT.

The rearrangement joins TRBV12-3 or TRBV12-4 to TRBJ1-1; D is unresolved. The CDR3 covers 13 residues. The V gene lost 5 bases and the J gene lost 0 bases, with 7 bases spanning the gap. CDR3: CASSPIMNTEAFF. CDR3 in DNA: TGTGCCAGCAGTCCAATCATGAACACTGAAGCTTTCTTT.

The J gene is TRBJ2-7, the V gene TRBV5-1; maybe TRBD1 (5 bases). Trimming took off 0 bases at V and 2 bases at J, with 12 bases between the two ends. The CDR3 spans 15 residues. From germline, CDR1 is SGHRS and CDR2 YFSETQ. The CDR3 nucleotides read TGCGCCAGCAGCTTGGGGTCAGGGTCGGCCTACGAGCAGTACTTC. It codes for CASSLGSGSAYEQYF.

The rearrangement uses TRBV19 and TRBJ1-1, with 7 bases that match TRBD1. With V trimmed by 4 bases and J by 0 bases, 11 bases remained unmatched. Germline V gene lookup returns CDR1 LNHDA and CDR2 SQIVND (reference sequence). The CDR3 consists of 17 residues. CDR3 region: CASSNSPGTVVNTEAFF. CDR3 coding DNA: TGTGCCAGTAGTAATAGTCCCGGGACAGTGGTGAACACTGAAGCTTTCTTT.

The V and J genes are TRBV5-1 and TRBJ1-1, with D possibly TRBD1 on 6 matching bases. V lost 5 bases and J 5 bases, leaving 19 bases between the germline ends. The CDR3 runs to 15 residues. Germline lookup yields CDR1 SGHRS and CDR2 YFSETQ. Here the CDR3 reads CASSLSGVSGTEAFF. DNA of the CDR3: TGCGCCAGCAGTCTTTCAGGGGTTTCGGGTACTGAAGCTTTCTTT.

The V call is TRBV13, the J call TRBJ2-3, with TRBD2 matching 8 bases. The V and J ends lost 5 bases and 2 bases, in that order; junction bases with no gene match: 9. CDR1 PRHDT and CDR2 FYEKMQ come from the germline V gene (reference sequence). CDR3 length equals 16 residues. CDR3 sequence: CASSPVGLESTDTQYF. The DNA of the CDR3 is TGTGCCAGCAGCCCGGTGGGACTAGAGTCCACAGATACGCAGTATTTT.

The V and J genes are TRBV6-1 and TRBJ1-6; perhaps TRBD1 as D (6 bases). CDR1 MNHNS and CDR2 SASEGT come from the germline V gene. The CDR3 sequence is 17 residues long. Trimming cost V 2 bases and J 6 bases, with 17 bases left between them. The CDR3 loop reads CASSERGGREPNSPLHF. The CDR3 DNA follows: TGTGCCAGCAGTGAAAGGGGGGGCAGGGAGCCTAATTCACCCCTCCACTTT.